The 8 T cell receptor beta chains listed next were all sequenced from one sample in a study of CD8 T cells in Susac syndrome (dated by TCRdb to between 2019 and 2020). Receptor libraries were prepared by the immunoSEQ multiplex PCR assay. RNA was extracted using the RNeasy kit, and about 0.5 to 1 ug of the RNA was reverse transcribed with random hexamers. The public reads were reanalyzed by TCRdb: fastp trimming at Q25, MiXCR alignment, in-frame beta chains only. Records with the same CDR3 protein are collapsed into one entry carrying the most frequent genes and DNA. The sample table holds about 210,000 distinct CDR3 sequences, of which over 90% were seen once. 0.15% to 0.2% of the sample is taken by the ten largest. Sequencing was carried out using CD4+ T cells from PBMCs. Every receptor here comes from a human donor with Susac syndrome.

V usage is TRBV30 and J usage is TRBJ2-1; D tentatively reads TRBD1 or TRBD2 (5 bases each). The CDR3 loop spans 17 amino acids. Trimming cost V 8 bases and J 8 bases, with 31 bases left between them. In germline, CDR1 is GTSNPN, CDR2 SVGIG (reference sequence). CDR3 bases: TGTGCCCGCCGTTCCCGACAGTTCAGTTCGAAGGGAGATGAGCAGTTCTTC. Protein sequence: CARRSRQFSSKGDEQFF.

This clonotype appeared once. J is TRBJ1-1 and V is TRBV5-4; D unclear. V was trimmed by 3 bases and J by 4 bases, leaving 16 bases between them. The CDR3 contains 15 residues. Germline CDR1 and CDR2: SGHNT and YYREEE (reference sequence). The CDR3, as DNA: TGTGCCAGCAGCTCCGAACCCGGTAGGAGCACTGAAGCTTTCTTT. Its protein is CASSSEPGRSTEAFF. The whole variable domain, filled in from reference TRBV5-4 and TRBJ1-1, reads ETGVTQSPTHLIKTRGQQVTLRCSSQSGHNTVSWYQQALGQGPQFIFQYYREEENGRGNFPPRFSGLQFPNYSSELNVNALELDDSALYLCASSSEPGRSTEAFFGQGTRLTVV.

V gene TRBV12-3 or TRBV12-4 combines with J gene TRBJ1-2; TRBD1 agrees at 9 bases. V gave up 5 bases and J gave up 8 bases; unmatched junction bases: 6. This CDR3 has 13 residues. DNA of the CDR3: TGTGCCAGCAGTGCAACAGGGGGCGGAGGCTACACCTTC. Amino acid sequence: CASSATGGGGYTF.

This sequence joins TRBV24-1 and TRBJ2-2, with TRBD1 identical over 10 bases. There are 16 residues in the CDR3. Per germline, CDR1 KGHDR and CDR2 SFDVKD. J gave up 5 bases and V 3 bases, and 5 bases lay outside the gene matches. The CDR3 DNA follows: TGTGCCACCAGTGATCCCGGGACAGGGGTTACCGGGGAGCTGTTTTTT. Protein sequence: CATSDPGTGVTGELFF.

The gene calls are TRBV7-8 and TRBJ2-3; D remains unclear. V was clipped by 5 bases and J by 6 bases, with 9 bases between them. The CDR3 length is 12 residues. Germline V gives CDR1 SGHVS, CDR2 FQNEAQ. The CDR3 region is CASSQGLDTQYF. The CDR3 coding sequence is TGTGCCAGCAGCCAAGGCTTGGATACGCAGTATTTT.

This clonotype has more than one count but fewer than ten. The genes are TRBV12-3 or TRBV12-4 and TRBJ1-2; no firm D call. This CDR3 spans 12 amino acids. Between the trimmed V and J ends, which lost 1 base and 4 bases, there was a span of 4 bases. The CDR3 DNA reads as TGTGCCAGCAGTTTAGAGGGCTATGGCTACACCTTC. It specifies CASSLEGYGYTF.

The V call is TRBV28, the J call TRBJ1-1, with a possible D match to TRBD1 (6 bases). V gave up 4 bases and J gave up 4 bases, with 16 bases separating them. CDR1 is MDHEN, CDR2 SYDVKM, per germline. The CDR3 sequence is 15 residues long. The CDR3 reads CASSSVGGEGTEAFF. The CDR3 region has the DNA TGTGCCAGCAGTTCTGTCGGGGGCGAGGGCACTGAAGCTTTCTTT.

The CDR3 sequence is CASSYRQGNQPQHF. The CDR3 nucleotides read TGTGCCAGCAGTTACAGGCAGGGAAATCAGCCCCAGCATTTT. This chain uses TRBV6-6 with TRBJ1-5, with D perhaps matching TRBD1 (5 bases). This CDR3 comprises 14 residues. CDR1 and CDR2 from the germline V gene are MNHNY and SVGAGI (reference sequence). With 2 bases removed from V and 4 bases from J, the gap between germline ends came to 9 bases.